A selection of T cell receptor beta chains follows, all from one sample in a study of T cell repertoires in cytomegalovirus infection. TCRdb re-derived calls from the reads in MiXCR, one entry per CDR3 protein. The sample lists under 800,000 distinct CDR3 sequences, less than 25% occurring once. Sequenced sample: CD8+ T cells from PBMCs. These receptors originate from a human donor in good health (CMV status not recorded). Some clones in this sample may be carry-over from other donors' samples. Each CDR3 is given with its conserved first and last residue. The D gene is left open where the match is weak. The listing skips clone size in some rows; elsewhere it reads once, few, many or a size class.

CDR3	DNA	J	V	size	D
CSAEGENTGELFF	TGCAGCGCAGAAGGGGAGAACACCGGGGAGCTGTTTTTT	TRBJ2-2	TRBV29-1	-	-
CAIRKAPTYEQYF	TGTGCCATCCGGAAGGCTCCTACCTACGAGCAGTACTTC	TRBJ2-7	TRBV10-3	few	-
CSAVATGYSGNTIYF	TGCAGCGCAGTCGCGACAGGGTACTCTGGAAACACCATATATTTT	TRBJ1-3	TRBV29-1	-	TRBD1
CSVLTGGPQAPRDTQYF	TGCAGCGTCCTGACAGGGGGCCCACAGGCCCCCAGAGATACGCAGTATTTT	TRBJ2-3	TRBV29-1	-	TRBD1
CASSEPNTVSGNTIYF	TGTGCCAGCAGTGAGCCGAACACTGTCTCTGGAAACACCATATATTTT	TRBJ1-3	TRBV2	-	-
CASSFRTGLGVEQFF	TGTGCCAGCAGTTTCCGGACTGGGCTGGGGGTAGAGCAGTTCTTC	TRBJ2-1	TRBV6-6	-	-
CASSQATGGLGRDTQYF	TGTGCCAGCAGCCAAGCCACAGGGGGCTTGGGGAGGGATACGCAGTATTTT	TRBJ2-3	TRBV14	-	TRBD1
CASTSPTGGVYGNTIYF	TGTGCCAGCACTTCCCCGACAGGGGGCGTTTATGGAAACACCATATATTTT	TRBJ1-3	TRBV28	many	TRBD1
CASKGSGANVLTF	TGTGCCAGCAAAGGCTCTGGGGCCAACGTCCTGACTTTC	TRBJ2-6	TRBV28	-	-
CASSLSSGLAGTGELFF	TGTGCCAGCAGTTTATCTTCAGGACTAGCGGGGACCGGGGAGCTGTTTTTT	TRBJ2-2	TRBV27	few	TRBD2
CASSLRQFANTGELFF	TGTGCCAGCAGCTTAAGACAGTTCGCGAACACCGGGGAGCTGTTTTTT	TRBJ2-2	TRBV5-4	-	-
CASSLQSSGANVLTF	TGTGCCAGCAGCCTACAGAGCTCTGGGGCCAACGTCCTGACTTTC	TRBJ2-6	TRBV7-9	many	-
CSVESEINYGYTF	TGCAGCGTTGAATCAGAGATTAACTATGGCTACACCTTC	TRBJ1-2	TRBV29-1	few	-
CASRGTELEAFF	TGTGCCAGCAGAGGGACAGAACTTGAAGCTTTCTTT	TRBJ1-1	TRBV14	-	TRBD1
CASSSKRGGQDTQYF	TGTGCCAGCAGCTCAAAGCGGGGGGGCCAAGATACGCAGTATTTT	TRBJ2-3	TRBV7-8	many	TRBD2
CASSESIPTEPYGYTF	TGCGCCAGCAGTGAGTCGATCCCTACAGAGCCCTATGGCTACACCTTC	TRBJ1-2	TRBV10-2	-	-
CVSKERTDLLTTGELFF	TGTGTCAGCAAAGAGCGGACAGACCTTCTGACCACCGGGGAGCTGTTTTTT	TRBJ2-2	TRBV6-2/TRBV6-3	-	-
CSARGQDLIGYTF	TGCAGTGCTAGGGGACAGGATTTGATTGGCTACACCTTC	TRBJ1-2	TRBV20-1	few	TRBD1
CSTLGGTGFMNTEAFF	TGCAGTACCTTAGGGGGGACAGGGTTTATGAACACTGAAGCTTTCTTT	TRBJ1-1	TRBV20-1	few	TRBD1